Detailed here is one T cell receptor (beta chain). The entry originates in a study of blood T cell repertoires in COVID-19. The table came from immunoSEQ multiplex PCR; TCRdb's copy has only in-frame clones and leaves some out. The sample records about 73,000 clones, 75% to 90% being singletons. V was pared by 7 bases and J by 0 bases, with 9 bases between. CDR1 MNHEY and CDR2 SVGAGI come from the germline V gene. CDR3 length equals 14 residues. This chain uses TRBV6-5 with TRBJ2-2; D is unresolved. The receptor was derived from a man at least 80 years old with active or convalescent COVID-19. Material: peripheral blood. The chain's CDR3 is CASILTSNTGELFF. DNA of the CDR3: TGTGCCAGCATCTTGACTTCGAACACCGGGGAGCTGTTTTTT.